One and the same sample provided the 26 T cell receptor beta chains below, sequenced in a study of blood T cell repertoires in COVID-19. The assay was immunoSEQ multiplex PCR, and TCRdb's table has in-frame clones only and misses some. The data hold about 210,000 clones, with around 90% observed a single time. Sequenced sample: PBMCs or T cells enriched from blood (not recorded which). The source of these receptors is a man in his thirties or forties who had recovered from COVID-19.

V gene TRBV7-2 combines with J gene TRBJ2-1, with TRBD2 identical over 8 bases. In germline, CDR1 is SGHTA, CDR2 FQGNSA. This CDR3 region has 17 residues. V shed 0 bases and J 5 bases; nucleotides not matched to a gene: 9. The CDR3 sequence is CASSLAARGLVNNEQFF. For the CDR3, the DNA is TGTGCCAGCAGCTTAGCGGCGAGGGGACTAGTAAACAATGAGCAGTTCTTC. Variable domain in full (rest from reference TRBV7-2 and TRBJ2-1): GAGVSQSPSNKVTEKGKDVELRCDPISGHTALYWYRQSLGQGLEFLIYFQGNSAPDKSGLPSDRFSAERTGGSVSTLTIQRTQQEDSAVYLCASSLAARGLVNNEQFFGPGTRLTVL.

J is TRBJ1-2 and V is TRBV4-3; 9 nucleotides line up with TRBD1. The germline gives CDR1 LGHNA, CDR2 YSLEER. Germline trimming cut 0 bases from V and 3 bases from J; bases unmatched to any gene: 11. CDR3 length equals 18 residues. CDR3 nucleotides: TGCGCCAGCAGCCAAGAAGGGCGGGACAGGGAGGATCACTATGGCTACACCTTC. Protein product: CASSQEGRDREDHYGYTF.

This clone came up once. The V and J genes are TRBV5-4 and TRBJ2-1, with D possibly TRBD2 on 5 matching bases. The CDR3 contains 15 residues. Germline V gene sequence: CDR1 SGHNT, CDR2 YYREEE (reference sequence). V shed 0 bases and J shed 8 bases, with 15 bases lying between them. DNA for the CDR3: TGTGCCAGCAGCTTGGGGGCTACTAGGGAACATGAGCAGTTCTTC. This codes for CASSLGATREHEQFF.

In its sample, this clone was seen once. The CDR3 DNA reads TGTGCCAGCAGTCACCTAGGCGGGGGCCAAGAGACCCAGTACTTC. This sequence encodes CASSHLGGGQETQYF. The rearrangement links TRBV28 to TRBJ2-5; 7 positions match TRBD2. V shed 5 bases and J 1 base; nucleotides not matched to a gene: 7. Per the germline V gene, CDR1 is MDHEN and CDR2 is SYDVKM. This CDR3 spans 15 amino acids.

V gene TRBV6-5 combines with J gene TRBJ1-3; possibly TRBD1 for D (5 bases). Trimming shortened V by 5 bases and J by 2 bases, and 13 bases separated the two germline ends. This CDR3 is 15 amino acids long. Germline lookup yields CDR1 MNHEY and CDR2 SVGAGI. The CDR3 loop reads CASSTGGVPGNTIYF. The CDR3 region has the DNA TGTGCCAGCAGTACGGGGGGGGTTCCTGGAAACACCATATATTTT.

This clone came up a few times. This chain joins TRBV3-1 (or the pseudogene TRBV3-2) and TRBJ2-7; 8 bases are a match to TRBD1. Trimming removed 6 bases from V and 3 bases from J; junction bases left unmatched: 1. Germline CDR1 is LGHDT and CDR2 is YNNKEL (reference sequence). This CDR3 is built from 12 residues. As DNA, the CDR3 is TGTGCCAGCAGAGGACAGGGCTACGAGCAGTACTTC. Translation: CASRGQGYEQYF.

This chain uses TRBV11-2 with TRBJ2-1; no definite D call. V was shortened by 1 base and J by 0 bases, with 7 bases between the two germline ends. This CDR3 spans 15 amino acids. CDR1 SGHAT and CDR2 FQNNGV come from the germline V gene. CDR3 nucleotide sequence: TGTGCCAGCAGCTTAGGGCACCACTCCTACAATGAGCAGTTCTTC. Amino acids: CASSLGHHSYNEQFF.

The CDR3 loop reads CASSFSDSTGELFF. The CDR3 DNA follows: TGTGCCAGCAGTTTCTCTGACTCGACCGGGGAGCTGTTTTTT. The chain recombines TRBV6-2 or TRBV6-3 with TRBJ2-2; D not certain. CDR3 length: 14 residues. V was clipped by 4 bases and J by 5 bases, with 11 bases between them. CDR1 and CDR2 from the germline V gene are MNHEY and SVGEGT.

The chain carries TRBV6-6 and TRBJ1-1, with 7 bases that match TRBD1. Germline CDR1 MNHNY, CDR2 SVGAGI (reference sequence). Unmatched junction bases numbered 10, after V lost 5 bases and J lost 1 base. The CDR3 has 16 amino acids. CDR3 region: CASSRGPTGTNTEAFF. The CDR3 coding sequence is TGTGCCAGCAGTCGCGGACCGACAGGGACGAACACTGAAGCTTTCTTT.

This chain connects TRBV18 to TRBJ2-1; TRBD2 is a possible D gene (5 bases). The CDR3 contains 15 residues. Per the germline V gene, CDR1 is KGHSH and CDR2 is LQKENI. With 0 bases removed from V and 6 bases from J, the gap between germline ends came to 12 bases. This CDR3 reads CASSPPLEGGNEQFF. CDR3 in DNA: TGTGCCAGCTCACCACCGTTAGAGGGCGGCAATGAGCAGTTCTTC.

This chain links TRBV6-2 or TRBV6-3 with TRBJ1-1, with 12 bases aligning to TRBD1. V shed 5 bases, J shed 0 bases, and the junction held 10 bases outside the gene matches. From germline, CDR1 is MNHEY and CDR2 SVGEGT. This CDR3 has 18 residues. The CDR3 sequence is CASSTTGTGGAMNTEAFF. CDR3 DNA sequence: TGTGCCAGCAGTACAACCGGGACAGGGGGCGCGATGAACACTGAAGCTTTCTTT.

This clone occurred a few times. The chain combines TRBV2 with TRBJ2-7, with 10 nucleotides matching TRBD1. CDR1 is SNHLY and CDR2 is FYNNEI in the germline V gene. V lost 6 bases to trimming and J lost 5 bases; unmatched junction nucleotides: 4. This CDR3 region has 13 residues. The CDR3, as DNA: TGTGCCAGCAGAAGGACAGGGGGGCACGAGCAGTACTTC. It translates to CASRRTGGHEQYF.

V gene TRBV28 combines with J gene TRBJ2-7; TRBD1 aligns across 7 bases. V trimming: 6 bases; J trimming: 3 bases; junction bases outside the gene matches: 14. CDR3 length: 16 amino acids. From germline, CDR1 is MDHEN and CDR2 SYDVKM. CDR3 nucleotide sequence: TGTGCCAGCAGCCCTTATGCTCTCAGGGGGAGCTACGAGCAGTACTTC. Protein sequence: CASSPYALRGSYEQYF.

This clone showed up just once. This rearrangement joins TRBV7-2 to TRBJ2-3, with TRBD2 matching over 10 bases. CDR1 SGHTA and CDR2 FQGNSA come from the germline V gene. J lost 10 bases, V lost 1 base, and 8 bases had no gene match. The CDR3 loop spans 15 amino acids. The CDR3 DNA sequence: TGTGCCAGCAGCTTAGTCCAGCGGGAGGGCCGGCCGCAGTATTTT. The encoded protein is CASSLVQREGRPQYF.

This clone was found a few times. V is TRBV2 and J is TRBJ1-2, with D perhaps TRBD1 (5 bases). Germline CDR1 SNHLY, CDR2 FYNNEI. This CDR3 comprises 15 residues. Deletions cut 2 bases from V and 8 bases from J, with 18 bases between. Here the CDR3 DNA reads TGTGCCAGCAGTGAACGTCGGGGGGAGGGCAGGGGCTACACCTTC. Translating it yields CASSERRGEGRGYTF.

V usage is TRBV19 and J usage is TRBJ1-4; no firm D call. CDR1 LNHDA and CDR2 SQIVND come from the germline V gene (reference sequence). This CDR3 comprises 12 residues. The ends were cut back, 5 bases at V and 10 bases at J, with 11 bases in the middle. CDR3: CASSGGRGKLFF. CDR3 nucleotide sequence: TGTGCCAGTAGTGGTGGACGGGGAAAACTGTTTTTT.

The DNA of the CDR3 is TGTGCCAGCAGCTTAGTTGTCCCAGGTAACACTGAAGCTTTCTTT. Encoded protein: CASSLVVPGNTEAFF. The chain couples TRBV7-9 to TRBJ1-1, with D unclear. From germline, CDR1 is SEHNR and CDR2 FQNEAQ (reference sequence). V was clipped by 1 base and J by 2 bases, with 11 bases between them. The CDR3 consists of 15 residues.

This chain connects TRBV7-4 to TRBJ2-3, with D perhaps matching TRBD2 (5 bases). This CDR3 contains 17 residues. V was cut by 2 bases and J by 2 bases, with 17 bases left in between. CDR1 and CDR2 from the germline V gene are SGHVT and SQSDAQ. The CDR3 sequence is CASSLLHAAEYTDTQYF. The DNA of the CDR3 is TGTGCCAGCAGCTTACTGCACGCAGCGGAGTACACAGATACGCAGTATTTT.

V and J are TRBV11-2 and TRBJ2-1; maybe TRBD1 (5 bases). V lost 4 bases and J lost 0, with 10 bases in between. The germline V gene has CDR1 SGHAT and CDR2 FQNNGV. The CDR3 runs 15 residues. CDR3 DNA: TGTGCCAGCAGCTCCCTTACAGGCTCCTACAATGAGCAGTTCTTC. It is translated as CASSSLTGSYNEQFF.

The chain has TRBV2 and TRBJ1-5; 7 bases are a match to TRBD1. V shed 6 bases and J 0 bases; nucleotides not matched to a gene: 5. The CDR3 is made up of 15 amino acids. The germline CDR1 and CDR2 sequences are SNHLY and FYNNEI. The CDR3 bases are TGTGCCAGCAGCCCGGGACAGTATAGCAATCAGCCCCAGCATTTT. This sequence encodes CASSPGQYSNQPQHF.

The chain recombines TRBV18 with TRBJ1-1; D ambiguous. The CDR3 contains 14 residues. V was pared by 0 bases and J by 4 bases, with 9 bases between. Germline CDR1 KGHSH, CDR2 LQKENI. CDR3 DNA: TGTGCCAGCTCACCACCGTCGGTAGCCACTGAAGCTTTCTTT. This codes for CASSPPSVATEAFF.

The chain uses TRBV7-8 and TRBJ1-1, with D possibly TRBD1 on 5 matching bases. Trimming removed 4 bases from V and 3 bases from J, with 12 bases in between. CDR3 length: 14 residues. CDR1 and CDR2 from the germline V gene are SGHVS and FQNEAQ. CDR3 DNA sequence: TGTGCCAGCAGCTATGGACCAGGGCACACTGAAGCTTTCTTT. Translated, it gives CASSYGPGHTEAFF. Complete variable domain (other parts from reference TRBV7-8 and TRBJ1-1): GAGVSQSPRYKVAKRGQDVALRCDPISGHVSLFWYQQALGQGPEFLTYFQNEAQLDKSGLPSDRFFAERPEGSVSTLKIQRTQQEDSAVYLCASSYGPGHTEAFFGQGTRLTVV.

This clone was seen a handful of times. This sequence joins TRBV12-3 or TRBV12-4 and TRBJ1-2, with 7 nucleotides matching TRBD1. The CDR3 is made up of 13 amino acids. After removal of 6 bases from V and 8 bases from J, the junction contained 9 bases not matched to a gene. The CDR3 DNA follows: TGTGCCAGCAGACTGTCGGACAGGCCGGGCTACACCTTC. It translates to CASRLSDRPGYTF.

DNA of the CDR3: TGTGCCAGCAGTCCCAGCGGGGGGGAAAACCTCTTCGAGCAGTACTTC. Protein sequence: CASSPSGGENLFEQYF. The chain combines TRBV27 with TRBJ2-7, with TRBD2 identical over 10 bases. Germline CDR1 is MNHEY and CDR2 is SMNVEV (reference sequence). V lost 5 bases, J lost 6 bases, and 13 bases stayed unmatched. The CDR3 has 16 amino acids.

The rearrangement links TRBV6-5 to TRBJ2-7; 7 bases line up with TRBD1. J gave up 0 bases and V 5 bases, and 4 bases lay outside the gene matches. The V gene's germline CDR1 is MNHEY and CDR2 SVGAGI. The CDR3 totals 14 residues. In nucleotides, the CDR3 is TGTGCCAGCAGTCGACAGGGTCGCTCCTACGAGCAGTACTTC. Its translation is CASSRQGRSYEQYF.

V gene TRBV9 combines with J gene TRBJ1-6; TRBD1 is a possible D gene (5 bases). The germline V gene has CDR1 SGDLS and CDR2 YYNGEE. The CDR3 loop spans 16 amino acids. V lost 3 bases and J 3 bases, leaving 13 bases between the germline ends. In nucleotides, the CDR3 is TGTGCCAGCAGCGAAGGACAAATTATCTATAATTCACCCCTCCACTTT. Residues: CASSEGQIIYNSPLHF.